The following is a T cell receptor (beta chain) sequence with its context. In the PCR, 60 Vbeta and 13 Jbeta primers were used. Using immunoSEQ multiplex PCR, the repertoire was profiled, and TCRdb retains in-frame clones only, with some absent. Of approximately 270,000 clones in the sample, 80% were seen once. The data belong to a study of cytomegalovirus exposure and HLA in healthy donors. Germline V gene data show CDR1 as ENHRY and CDR2 as SYGVKD. V lost 3 bases and J 11 bases, leaving 22 bases between the germline ends. The CDR3 spans 16 residues. V gene TRBV10-3 combines with J gene TRBJ1-4; no clear D. The material sequenced was PBMCs. The origin of this receptor is a girl under 10 years old in good health and CMV-seronegative. As DNA, the CDR3 is TGTGCCATCAGTGAAGGAGTGAGGCCCCGTTTGAGGAAACTGTTTTTT. It yields the protein CAISEGVRPRLRKLFF.